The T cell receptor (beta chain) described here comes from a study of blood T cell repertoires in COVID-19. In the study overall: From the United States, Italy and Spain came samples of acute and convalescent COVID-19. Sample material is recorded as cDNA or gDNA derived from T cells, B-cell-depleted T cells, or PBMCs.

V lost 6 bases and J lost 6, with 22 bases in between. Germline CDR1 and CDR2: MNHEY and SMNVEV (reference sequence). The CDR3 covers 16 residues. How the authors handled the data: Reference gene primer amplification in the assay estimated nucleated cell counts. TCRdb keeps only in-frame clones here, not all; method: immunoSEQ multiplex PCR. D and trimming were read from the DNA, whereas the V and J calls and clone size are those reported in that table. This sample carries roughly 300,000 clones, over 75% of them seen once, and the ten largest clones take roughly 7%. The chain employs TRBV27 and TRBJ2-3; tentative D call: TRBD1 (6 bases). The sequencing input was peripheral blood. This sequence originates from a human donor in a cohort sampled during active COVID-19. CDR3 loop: CASSLNWDKGLDTQYF. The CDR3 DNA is TGTGCCAGCAGCCTCAACTGGGACAAAGGGTTGGATACGCAGTATTTT.